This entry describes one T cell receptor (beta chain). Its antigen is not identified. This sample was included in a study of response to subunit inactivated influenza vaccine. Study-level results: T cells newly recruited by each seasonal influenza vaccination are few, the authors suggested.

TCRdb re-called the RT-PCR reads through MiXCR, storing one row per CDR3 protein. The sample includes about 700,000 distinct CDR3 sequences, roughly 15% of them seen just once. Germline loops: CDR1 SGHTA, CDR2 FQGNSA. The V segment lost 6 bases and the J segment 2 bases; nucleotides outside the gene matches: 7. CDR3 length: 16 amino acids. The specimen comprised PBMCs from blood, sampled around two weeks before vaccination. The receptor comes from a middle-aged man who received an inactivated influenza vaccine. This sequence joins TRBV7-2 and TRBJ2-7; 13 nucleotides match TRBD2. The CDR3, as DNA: TGTGCCAGCAGGGTGACGGGACTAGCGGGACCCTACGAGCAGTACTTC. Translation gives CASRVTGLAGPYEQYF.